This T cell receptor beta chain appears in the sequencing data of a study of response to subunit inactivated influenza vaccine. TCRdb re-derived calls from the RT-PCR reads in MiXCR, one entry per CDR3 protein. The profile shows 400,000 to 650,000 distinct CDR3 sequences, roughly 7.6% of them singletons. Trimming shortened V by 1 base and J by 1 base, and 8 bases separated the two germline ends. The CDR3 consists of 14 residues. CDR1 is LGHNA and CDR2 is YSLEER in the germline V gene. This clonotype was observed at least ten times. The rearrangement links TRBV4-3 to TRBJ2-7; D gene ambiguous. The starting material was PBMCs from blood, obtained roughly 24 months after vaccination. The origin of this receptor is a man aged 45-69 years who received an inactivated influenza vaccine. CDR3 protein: CASSQGGVSYEQYF. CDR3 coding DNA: TGCGCCAGCAGCCAAGGTGGGGTTTCCTACGAGCAGTACTTC.